Listed here is a single TCR beta chain. Its antigen is not identified. This record belongs to a study of cytomegalovirus exposure and HLA in healthy donors. Study-level points and caveats: Among TCR beta chains, those listed as cytomegalovirus-associated numbered about 160. More clonal expansion characterized HLA-associated TCR beta chains than equally common others in a later analysis. CMV serostatus alone was available as immune exposure information.

Participants comprised healthy donors of bone marrow. The V and J ends lost 0 bases and 5 bases, in that order; junction bases with no gene match: 6. The length of the CDR3 is 15 residues. Germline V gives CDR1 SGDLS, CDR2 YYNGEE. A multiplex PCR was run with 60 Vbeta primers and 13 Jbeta primers. This table comes from immunoSEQ multiplex PCR, and its TCRdb copy is limited to in-frame clones, with some not included. The table includes some 140,000 clones, roughly 80% detected once. Sequenced input: PBMCs. The chain recombines TRBV9 with TRBJ2-5; TRBD2 matches at 8 bases. The clonotype was recovered from a woman in her fifties or sixties in good health and CMV-seropositive. CDR3 in DNA: TGTGCCAGCAGCGTAGACCCGGGAGGGTGGGAGACCCAGTACTTC. Translated, it gives CASSVDPGGWETQYF.